Included here is one T cell receptor (beta chain) sequence, with context. V gave up 4 bases and J gave up 3 bases, with 7 bases separating them. The CDR3 length is 12 residues. Germline lookup yields CDR1 WSHSY and CDR2 SAAADI. The data are from a study of blood T cells in healthy people across ages. The second PCR ran about 6 to 11 cycles with a sample-barcoded 5' primer and J-beta primers. All cDNA molecules were each tagged by a template-switch adaptor with 12 random nucleotides. TCRdb re-called the 5' RACE reads through MiXCR, storing one row per CDR3 protein. The sample includes over 1.5 million distinct CDR3 sequences, 49% of them seen just once.

Specimen: blood. This chain links TRBV10-2 with TRBJ2-7; D ambiguous. This receptor was identified in a woman aged 40 to 50 in good health. In DNA form, the CDR3 reads TGCGCCAGCAGTGTAGGGTTCTACGAGCAGTACTTC. It codes for CASSVGFYEQYF.